This is a list of T cell receptor beta chains from one sample in a study of blood T cell repertoires in COVID-19. Clones were sequenced by immunoSEQ multiplex PCR, and TCRdb holds only the in-frame ones, with some missing. The table records about 40,000 clones, around 83% of them present only once. Sequenced material: peripheral blood. These receptors all come from a man between 50 and 59 years old in a cohort sampled during active COVID-19. Each CDR3 is given with its conserved first and last residue. Each record gives: clone size, V gene, J gene, D gene, CDR3 DNA, CDR3 protein. The D gene is left open where the match is weak. Only part of the rows carry a size: once, few, many, or a class if the clone is expanded.

.	TRBV14	TRBJ2-5	.	TGTGCCAGCAGCCATTCCTCCGGCCCAGGGGGGGAGACCCAGTACTTC	CASSHSSGPGGETQYF
.	TRBV11-3	TRBJ1-1	.	TGTGCCAGCTCCGCAGGCTTGAACACTGAAGCTTTCTTT	CASSAGLNTEAFF
.	TRBV6-2/TRBV6-3	TRBJ1-2	TRBD1	TGTGCCAGCAGTTATAGGGACAGGACCACCTTC	CASSYRDRTTF
.	TRBV5-5	TRBJ1-2	TRBD1	TGTGCCAGCAGCTTAACGGTACGACAGGGAGGATTCATCTATGGCTACACCTTC	CASSLTVRQGGFIYGYTF
.	TRBV5-5	TRBJ2-5	TRBD2	TGTGCCAGCAGCCACATCAAGCGGGACTCCGCGCAAGAGACCCAGTACTTC	CASSHIKRDSAQETQYF
.	TRBV9	TRBJ2-4	TRBD1	TGTGCCAGCAGCGCCGGGACAGCGATAGCCAAAAACATTCAGTACTTC	CASSAGTAIAKNIQYF
.	TRBV9	TRBJ1-2	.	TGTGCCAGCAGCCCCGGGGACTATGGCTACACCTTC	CASSPGDYGYTF
.	TRBV7-9	TRBJ2-2	.	TGTGCCAGCATCCCGGCCAGCGTGGGCACCGGGGAGCTGTTTTTT	CASIPASVGTGELFF
.	TRBV13	TRBJ2-1	.	TGTGCCAGCAGCCTCCCCCTAGCCGGTGAGCAGTTCTTC	CASSLPLAGEQFF
.	TRBV2	TRBJ2-1	TRBD2	TGTGCCAGCAGTGAGGGACTAGCGGGAGTCAATGAGCAGTTCTTC	CASSEGLAGVNEQFF
few	TRBV7-9	TRBJ2-3	TRBD2	TGTGCCAGCTACCGGTTAAAAGCGGGGAGGGGTACAGATACGCAGTATTTT	CASYRLKAGRGTDTQYF
.	TRBV7-9	TRBJ2-1	TRBD2	TGTGCCAGCAGCTTGGGACTAGCGGAAGACAATGAGCAGTTCTTC	CASSLGLAEDNEQFF
.	TRBV5-1	TRBJ2-7	TRBD1	TGCGCCAGCAGCTTAACAGGGGGCGTCTACGAGCAGTACTTC	CASSLTGGVYEQYF
.	TRBV10-3	TRBJ1-2	.	TGTGCCATCAGTGAAACAGGGAGGGATGGCTACACCTTC	CAISETGRDGYTF
few	TRBV7-8	TRBJ2-2	.	TGTGCCAGCAGCGAACTGACTCGCTACACCGGGGAGCTGTTTTTT	CASSELTRYTGELFF
.	TRBV13	TRBJ2-1	TRBD2	TGTGCCAGCAGCTTACAACTAGCGGGAGGGGGTGAGCAGTTCTTC	CASSLQLAGGGEQFF
.	TRBV6-1	TRBJ2-2	.	TGTGCCATTCGAAGGGGTCGTGGCACCGGGGAGCTGTTTTTT	CAIRRGRGTGELFF
.	TRBV9	TRBJ2-3	.	TGTGCCAGCAGCCGGGATCGATCCCTGGAGGCGCAGTATTTT	CASSRDRSLEAQYF
.	TRBV28	TRBJ1-5	TRBD1	TGTGCCGGGACAGGGGGAAATGGGCAGCCCCAGCATTTT	CAGTGGNGQPQHF
.	TRBV13	TRBJ2-5	.	TGTGCCAGCAGCTTCGGACAGTACCAAGAGACCCAGTACTTC	CASSFGQYQETQYF
medium-sized	TRBV7-9	TRBJ2-1	.	TGTGCCAGCAGCTTAGCGGGCAGCAGTGAGCAGTTCTTC	CASSLAGSSEQFF
.	TRBV25-1	TRBJ2-1	.	TGTGCCAGCATGTCGGGATACAATGAGCAGTTCTTC	CASMSGYNEQFF
.	TRBV7-8	TRBJ2-2	.	TGTGCCAGCAGCTTAGCTAAGGGGTTGAACACCGGGGAGCTGTTTTTT	CASSLAKGLNTGELFF
.	TRBV25-1	TRBJ1-2	.	TGTGCCAGCAGTGATGATTACTGGAACTATGGCTACACCTTC	CASSDDYWNYGYTF
.	TRBV4-1	TRBJ2-1	.	TGCGCCAGCAGCCAAGCTAGAGGATATGAGCAGTTCTTC	CASSQARGYEQFF
.	TRBV4-1	TRBJ1-1	.	TGCGCCAGCAGCCAAGATCAGCAGGGTACGCCTGAAGCTTTCTTT	CASSQDQQGTPEAFF
.	TRBV10-1	TRBJ2-1	.	TGCGCCAGCAGTGAATACAGGGATTTAGATGAGCAGTTCTTC	CASSEYRDLDEQFF
.	TRBV4-3	TRBJ1-6	TRBD1	TGCGCCAGCAGCCACGGGACAGGGGATTCACCCCTCCACTTT	CASSHGTGDSPLHF
once	TRBV30	TRBJ2-3	.	TGTGCCTGCGGGTCACCCTATACGCAGTATTTT	CACGSPYTQYF
.	TRBV27	TRBJ1-5	.	TGTGCCAGCAGCCCCATAGATAGCAATCAGCCCCAGCATTTT	CASSPIDSNQPQHF
.	TRBV13	TRBJ1-1	TRBD1	TGTGCCAGCAGCCAAGGGGGCGGCGCTGAAGCTTTCTTT	CASSQGGGAEAFF
few	TRBV7-9	TRBJ2-2	.	TGTGCCAGCAGCTCACAGGGTCGCCCCGGGGAGCTGTTTTTT	CASSSQGRPGELFF
.	TRBV6-4	TRBJ2-5	TRBD1	TGTGCCACCGGGACAGGGGAGACCCAGTACTTC	CATGTGETQYF
.	TRBV9	TRBJ1-5	.	TGTGCCAGCAGCCCCTCAGGCAGCAATCAGCCCCAGCATTTT	CASSPSGSNQPQHF
once	TRBV4-1	TRBJ2-1	.	TGCGCCAGCAGCCAAGAGCCGTTGGGGGGACGGACAATGGACAATGAGCAGTTCTTC	CASSQEPLGGRTMDNEQFF
.	TRBV7-9	TRBJ2-7	TRBD2	TGTGCCAGCAGCTTCCCGGGGGGCTCCTACGAGCAGTACTTC	CASSFPGGSYEQYF
.	TRBV4-1	TRBJ1-1	.	TGCGCCAGCAGCCAAGGAAACTGGGGAGGTGAACAAGGATTGAACACTGAAGCTTTCTTT	CASSQGNWGGEQGLNTEAFF
.	TRBV7-2	TRBJ2-2	.	TGTGCCAGCAGCTTAGGCGGCGTCCCCGGGGAGCTGTTTTTT	CASSLGGVPGELFF
.	TRBV3-1/TRBV3-2	TRBJ2-5	TRBD2	TGTGCCAGCAGCCCCTCCCCGGGCCAGCGGGAGTTCTTAGAGACCCAGTACTTC	CASSPSPGQREFLETQYF
.	TRBV9	TRBJ1-1	.	TGTGCCAGCAGCGTAGATGGGGAGCTAGGCACTGAAGCTTTCTTT	CASSVDGELGTEAFF
.	TRBV10-3	TRBJ2-1	TRBD2	TGTGCCATCAGTGGATTAGCGGGGGCGTCCTACAATGAGCAGTTCTTC	CAISGLAGASYNEQFF
.	TRBV4-2	TRBJ2-2	TRBD2	TGTGCCAGCAGCCAGGGGGAGGGAGGCGGGGAGCTGTTTTTT	CASSQGEGGGELFF